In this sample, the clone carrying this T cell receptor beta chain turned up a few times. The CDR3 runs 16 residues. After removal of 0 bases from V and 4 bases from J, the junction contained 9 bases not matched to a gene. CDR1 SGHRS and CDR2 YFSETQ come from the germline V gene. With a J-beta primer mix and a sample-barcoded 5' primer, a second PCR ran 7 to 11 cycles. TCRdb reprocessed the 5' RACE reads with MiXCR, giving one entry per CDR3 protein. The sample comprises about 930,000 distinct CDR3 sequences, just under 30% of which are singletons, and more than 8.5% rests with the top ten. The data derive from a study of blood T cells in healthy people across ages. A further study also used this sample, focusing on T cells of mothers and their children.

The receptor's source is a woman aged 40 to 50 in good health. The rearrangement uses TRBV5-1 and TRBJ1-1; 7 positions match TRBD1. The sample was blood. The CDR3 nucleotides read TGCGCCAGCAGCTTGGCCAGACAGGGTGGCGGCACTGAAGCTTTCTTT. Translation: CASSLARQGGGTEAFF.